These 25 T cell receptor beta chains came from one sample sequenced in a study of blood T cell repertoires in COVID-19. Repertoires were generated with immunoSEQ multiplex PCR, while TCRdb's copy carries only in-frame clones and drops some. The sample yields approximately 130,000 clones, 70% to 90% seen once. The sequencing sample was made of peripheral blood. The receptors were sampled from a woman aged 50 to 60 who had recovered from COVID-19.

The CDR3 spells CASSGDRGIETQYF. CDR3 coding DNA: TGTGCCAGTTCGGGGGACAGGGGTATAGAGACCCAGTACTTC. The chain uses TRBV19 and TRBJ2-5; 10 nucleotides line up with TRBD1. Germline V gene lookup returns CDR1 LNHDA and CDR2 SQIVND (reference sequence). This CDR3 is built from 14 residues. Losses at the gene ends were 8 bases for V and 4 bases for J; bases not matched to a gene: 7. The full variable domain, its missing parts supplied by reference TRBV19 and TRBJ2-5, is DGGITQSPKYLFRKEGQNVTLSCEQNLNHDAMYWYRQDPGQGLRLIYYSQIVNDFQKGDIAEGYSVSREKKESFPLTVTSAQKNPTAFYLCASSGDRGIETQYFGPGTRLLVL.

In DNA form, the CDR3 reads TGCAGCGTCGGAGAGACAGATGGCTACACCTTC. Amino acids: CSVGETDGYTF. This chain uses TRBV29-1 with TRBJ1-2, with D maybe TRBD1 (5 bases). Germline V lookup: CDR1 SQVTM, CDR2 ANQGSEA. The CDR3 consists of 11 residues. Trimming stripped 6 bases from V and 6 bases from J, with 11 bases between.

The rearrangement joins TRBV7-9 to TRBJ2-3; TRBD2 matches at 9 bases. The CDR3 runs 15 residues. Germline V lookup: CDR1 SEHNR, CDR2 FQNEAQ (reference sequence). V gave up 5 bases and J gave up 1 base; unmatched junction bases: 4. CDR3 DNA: TGTGCCAGCAGCAACCCTAGCGGGGGCACAGATACGCAGTATTTT. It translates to CASSNPSGGTDTQYF.

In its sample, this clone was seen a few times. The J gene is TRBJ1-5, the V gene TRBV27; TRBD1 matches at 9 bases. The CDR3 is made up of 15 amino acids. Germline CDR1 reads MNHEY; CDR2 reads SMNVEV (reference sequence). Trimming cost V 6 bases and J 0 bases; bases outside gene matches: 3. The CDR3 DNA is TGTGCCAGCAGGACAGGGGGATATAGCAATCAGCCCCAGCATTTT. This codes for CASRTGGYSNQPQHF.

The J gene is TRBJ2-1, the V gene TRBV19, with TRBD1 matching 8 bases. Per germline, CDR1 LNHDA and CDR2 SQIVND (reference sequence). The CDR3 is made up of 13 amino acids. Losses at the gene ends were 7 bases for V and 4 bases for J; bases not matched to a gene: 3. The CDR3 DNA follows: TGTGCCAGTATCGGACAGGGATACAATGAGCAGTTCTTC. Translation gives CASIGQGYNEQFF.

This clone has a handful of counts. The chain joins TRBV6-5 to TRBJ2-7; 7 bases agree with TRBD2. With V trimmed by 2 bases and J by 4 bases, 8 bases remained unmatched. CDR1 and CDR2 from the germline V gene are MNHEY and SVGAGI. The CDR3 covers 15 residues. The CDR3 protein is CASSYDGGRVYEQYF. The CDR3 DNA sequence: TGTGCCAGCAGTTACGATGGCGGGAGAGTATACGAGCAGTACTTC.

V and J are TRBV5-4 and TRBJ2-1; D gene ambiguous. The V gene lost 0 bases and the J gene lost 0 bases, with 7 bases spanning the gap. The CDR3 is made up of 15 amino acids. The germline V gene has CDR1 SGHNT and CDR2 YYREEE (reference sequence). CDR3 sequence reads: CASSLAASSYNEQFF. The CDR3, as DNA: TGTGCCAGCAGCTTGGCCGCCAGCTCCTACAATGAGCAGTTCTTC.

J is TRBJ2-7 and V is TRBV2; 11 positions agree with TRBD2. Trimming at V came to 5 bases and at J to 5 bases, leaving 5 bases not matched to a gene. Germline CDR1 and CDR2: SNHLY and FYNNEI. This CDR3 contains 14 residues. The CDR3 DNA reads TGTGCCAGCAGTTCGTTAGCGGGAGGGGACGAGCAGTACTTC. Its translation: CASSSLAGGDEQYF.

The CDR3 region has the DNA TGTGCCAGCAGCCCCCGACAGGGGGCCCTCAATGAGCAGTTCTTC. Translating gives CASSPRQGALNEQFF. The chain couples TRBV9 to TRBJ2-1, with 10 bases lining up with TRBD1. From germline, CDR1 is SGDLS and CDR2 YYNGEE. The CDR3 loop spans 15 amino acids. J gave up 6 bases and V 4 bases, and 7 bases lay outside the gene matches.

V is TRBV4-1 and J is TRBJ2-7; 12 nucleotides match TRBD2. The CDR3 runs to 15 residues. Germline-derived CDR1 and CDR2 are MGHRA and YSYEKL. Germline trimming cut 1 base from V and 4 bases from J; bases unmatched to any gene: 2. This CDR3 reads CASSQGLAGAYEQYF. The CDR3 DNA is TGCGCCAGCAGCCAAGGACTAGCGGGGGCTTACGAGCAGTACTTC.

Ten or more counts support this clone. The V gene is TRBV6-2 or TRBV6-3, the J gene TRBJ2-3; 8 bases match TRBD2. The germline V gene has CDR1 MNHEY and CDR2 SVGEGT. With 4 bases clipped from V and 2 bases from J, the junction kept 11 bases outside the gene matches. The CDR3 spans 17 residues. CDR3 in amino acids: CASSFPGLAGNTDTQYF. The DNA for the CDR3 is TGTGCCAGCAGTTTCCCTGGACTAGCTGGTAACACAGATACGCAGTATTTT.

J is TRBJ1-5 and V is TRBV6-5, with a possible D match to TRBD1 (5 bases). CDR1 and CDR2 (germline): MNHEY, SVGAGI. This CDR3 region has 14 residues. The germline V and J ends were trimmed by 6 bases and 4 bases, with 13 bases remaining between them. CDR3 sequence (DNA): TGTGCCAGCAGGCCGAGACAGTTAAATCAGCCCCAGCATTTT. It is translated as CASRPRQLNQPQHF.

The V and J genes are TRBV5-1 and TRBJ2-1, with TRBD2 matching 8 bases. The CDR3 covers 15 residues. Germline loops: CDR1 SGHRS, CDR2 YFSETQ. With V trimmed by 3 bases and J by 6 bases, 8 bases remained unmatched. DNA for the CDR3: TGCGCCAGCAGCTCCACAGGACTAGCTGGCAATGAGCAGTTCTTC. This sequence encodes CASSSTGLAGNEQFF.

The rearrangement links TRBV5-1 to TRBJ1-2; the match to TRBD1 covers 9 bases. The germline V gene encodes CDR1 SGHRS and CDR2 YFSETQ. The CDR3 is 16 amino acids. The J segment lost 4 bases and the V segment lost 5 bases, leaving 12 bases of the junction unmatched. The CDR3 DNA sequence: TGCGCCAGCAGTTTATCACAGGGGGCGGTTAGCTATGGCTACACCTTC. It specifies CASSLSQGAVSYGYTF.

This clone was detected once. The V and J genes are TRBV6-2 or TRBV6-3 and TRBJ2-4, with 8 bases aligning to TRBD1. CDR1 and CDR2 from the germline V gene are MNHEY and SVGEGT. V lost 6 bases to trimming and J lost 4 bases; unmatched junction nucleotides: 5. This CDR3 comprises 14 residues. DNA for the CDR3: TGTGCCAGCAGCCGGACAGGGACTAAAAACATTCAGTACTTC. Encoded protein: CASSRTGTKNIQYF.

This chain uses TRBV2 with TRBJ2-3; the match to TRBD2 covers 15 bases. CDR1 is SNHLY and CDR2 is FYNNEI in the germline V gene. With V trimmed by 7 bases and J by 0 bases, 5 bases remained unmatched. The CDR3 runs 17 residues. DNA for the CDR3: TGTGCCAGCACCCGGACTAGCGGGGGGGAAAGCACAGATACGCAGTATTTT. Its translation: CASTRTSGGESTDTQYF.

The CDR3, as DNA: TGTGCCAGCAGCTCTCTAGCGGGGGGGCCTCGGACCGGGGAGCTGTTTTTT. Amino acid sequence: CASSSLAGGPRTGELFF. The V call is TRBV13, the J call TRBJ2-2, with 12 bases that match TRBD2. The J segment lost 5 bases and the V segment lost 4 bases, leaving 8 bases of the junction unmatched. Germline V CDR1 and CDR2: PRHDT, FYEKMQ (reference sequence). This CDR3 is 17 amino acids long.

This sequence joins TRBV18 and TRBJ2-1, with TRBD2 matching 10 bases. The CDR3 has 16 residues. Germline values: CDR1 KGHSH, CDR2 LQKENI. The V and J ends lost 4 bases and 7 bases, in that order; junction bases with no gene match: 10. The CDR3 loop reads CASSRRAGTSANEQFF. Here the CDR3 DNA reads TGTGCCAGCTCACGCCGGGCTGGGACTAGCGCGAATGAGCAGTTCTTC.

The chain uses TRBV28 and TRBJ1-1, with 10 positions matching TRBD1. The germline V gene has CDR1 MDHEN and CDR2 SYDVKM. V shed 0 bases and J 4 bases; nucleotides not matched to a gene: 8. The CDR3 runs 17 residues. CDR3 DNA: TGTGCCAGCAGTTTATGGGGACAGGGGCCCTTACTCACTGAAGCTTTCTTT. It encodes CASSLWGQGPLLTEAFF.

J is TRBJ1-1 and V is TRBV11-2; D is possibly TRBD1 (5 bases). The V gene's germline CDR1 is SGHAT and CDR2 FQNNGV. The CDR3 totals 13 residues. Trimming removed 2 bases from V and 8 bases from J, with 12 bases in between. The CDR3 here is CASSLYGSGEAFF. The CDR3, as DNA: TGTGCCAGCAGCTTATATGGGTCAGGGGAAGCTTTCTTT.

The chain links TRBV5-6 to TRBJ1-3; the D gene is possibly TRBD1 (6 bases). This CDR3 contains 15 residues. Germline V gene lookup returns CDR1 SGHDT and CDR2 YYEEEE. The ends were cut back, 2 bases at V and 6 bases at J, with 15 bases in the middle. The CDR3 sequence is CASSFRSQGKNTIYF. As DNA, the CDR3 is TGTGCCAGCAGCTTCAGGTCACAGGGAAAAAACACCATATATTTT.

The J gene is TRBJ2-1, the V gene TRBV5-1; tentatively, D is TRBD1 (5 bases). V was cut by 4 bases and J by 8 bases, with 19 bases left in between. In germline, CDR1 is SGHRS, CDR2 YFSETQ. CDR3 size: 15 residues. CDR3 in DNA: TGCGCCAGCAGCCGAGGACAACCTGGGGTCGATGAGCAGTTCTTC. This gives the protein CASSRGQPGVDEQFF. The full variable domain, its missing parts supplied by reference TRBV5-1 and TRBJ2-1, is KAGVTQTPRYLIKTRGQQVTLSCSPISGHRSVSWYQQTPGQGLQFLFEYFSETQRNKGNFPGRFSGRQFSNSRSEMNVSTLELGDSALYLCASSRGQPGVDEQFFGPGTRLTVL.

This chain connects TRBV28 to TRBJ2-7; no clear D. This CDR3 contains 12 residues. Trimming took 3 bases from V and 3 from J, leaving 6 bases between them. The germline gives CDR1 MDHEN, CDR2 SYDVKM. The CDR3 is CASSFQVYEQYF. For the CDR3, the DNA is TGTGCCAGCAGTTTCCAGGTCTACGAGCAGTACTTC.

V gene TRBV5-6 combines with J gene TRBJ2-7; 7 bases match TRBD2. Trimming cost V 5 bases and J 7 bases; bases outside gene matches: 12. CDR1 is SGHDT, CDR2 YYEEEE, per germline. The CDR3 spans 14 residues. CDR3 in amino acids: CASRGMAGAEEQYF. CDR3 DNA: TGTGCCAGCAGGGGGATGGCGGGAGCGGAGGAGCAGTACTTC.

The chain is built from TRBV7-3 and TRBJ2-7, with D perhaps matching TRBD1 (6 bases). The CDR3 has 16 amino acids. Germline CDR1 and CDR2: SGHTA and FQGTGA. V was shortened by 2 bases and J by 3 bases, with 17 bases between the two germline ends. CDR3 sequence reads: CASSLEPPSRGYEQYF. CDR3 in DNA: TGTGCCAGCAGCTTAGAGCCCCCGAGCAGGGGCTACGAGCAGTACTTC.